The 15 T cell receptor beta chains below all came from one sample that was sequenced in a study of vaccination and CD4 T cells after COVID-19. The treatment: roughly 11-day PBMC culture with coronavirus spike peptide pools or control peptides (ViraFEST assay). These TCRs are of unknown antigen specificity. Cultured CD4+ T-cell DNA underwent Oncomine TCR Beta short-read sequencing. One entry per CDR3 protein results from TCRdb running MiXCR on the PCR reads. The table records around 3,500 distinct CDR3 sequences, 17% of them present only once. Sequencing was carried out using CD4+ T cells from blood, cultured in vitro. Source of these receptors: a human donor who had recovered from COVID-19.

This clonotype was seen only a few times. This chain uses TRBV12-3 or TRBV12-4 with TRBJ1-2; 10 nucleotides align to TRBD1. V lost 6 bases and J lost 5; bases outside the gene matches: 6. The CDR3 has 14 amino acids. The CDR3, as DNA: TGTGCCAGCAGGGACCGGGACAGGGGATATGGCTACACCTTC. The encoded protein is CASRDRDRGYGYTF.

This clonotype was picked up a small number of times. This sequence joins TRBV10-3 and TRBJ1-2, with 7 bases identical to TRBD1. Germline CDR1 ENHRY, CDR2 SYGVKD. J lost 0 bases, V lost 10 bases, and 20 bases had no gene match. CDR3 length: 18 amino acids. CDR3 bases: TGTGCCACCACCAGGGGGTCCTCTCAGTACGGTCCTAACTATGGCTACACCTTC. It encodes CATTRGSSQYGPNYGYTF.

The gene calls are TRBV25-1 and TRBJ1-6; 11 bases map to TRBD1. The V gene's germline CDR1 is MGHDK and CDR2 SYGVNS. V lost 2 bases, J lost 7 bases, and 7 bases stayed unmatched. CDR3 length equals 17 residues. The CDR3 region is CASSEGGTGGRNSPLHF. The CDR3 DNA follows: TGTGCCAGCAGTGAAGGGGGGACAGGGGGGAGGAATTCACCCCTCCACTTT.

In its sample, this clonotype was seen a few times. The chain combines TRBV5-1 with TRBJ2-3; D possibly corresponds to TRBD2 (6 bases). CDR1 and CDR2 (germline): SGHRS, YFSETQ. The CDR3 length is 14 residues. V was cut by 0 bases and J by 8 bases, with 13 bases left in between. Here the CDR3 DNA reads TGCGCCAGCAGCTTGGAGGTGGAGGGGTCTACGCAGTATTTT. This gives the protein CASSLEVEGSTQYF.

The chain uses TRBV2 and TRBJ2-3; TRBD1 matches at 7 bases. The CDR3 totals 19 residues. The germline CDR1 and CDR2 sequences are SNHLY and FYNNEI. V was clipped by 2 bases and J by 0 bases; unmatched bases: 14. This CDR3 reads CASSEPRDSFFHSTDTQYF. The DNA of the CDR3 is TGTGCCAGCAGTGAACCCCGGGACAGCTTTTTCCATAGCACAGATACGCAGTATTTT.

The chain is built from TRBV6-1 and TRBJ2-3, with D possibly being TRBD2 (6 bases). This CDR3 region has 17 residues. With 5 bases removed from V and 0 bases from J, the gap between germline ends came to 18 bases. CDR1 and CDR2 (germline): MNHNS, SASEGT. The CDR3 nucleotides are TGTGCCAGCAGTATCGGACGGACTACTTCTAGCACAGATACGCAGTATTTT. Its protein product is CASSIGRTTSSTDTQYF.

This chain links TRBV20-1 with TRBJ1-4; a possible D gene is TRBD1 (5 bases). V was cut by 3 bases and J by 6 bases, with 14 bases left in between. CDR1 and CDR2 from the germline V gene are DFQATT and SNEGSKA (reference sequence). The CDR3 length is 14 residues. The CDR3 loop reads CSARTGGGDEKLFF. CDR3 DNA: TGCAGTGCTAGGACTGGGGGAGGTGATGAAAAACTGTTTTTT.

This clonotype came up a few times. The chain combines TRBV6-1 with TRBJ1-2; D might be TRBD1 (5 bases). This CDR3 has 14 amino acids. The germline V and J ends were trimmed by 6 bases and 5 bases, with 16 bases remaining between them. The germline gives CDR1 MNHNS, CDR2 SASEGT. This chain's CDR3 is CASSWDGMWYGYTF. In DNA, the CDR3 is TGTGCCAGCAGCTGGGACGGGATGTGGTATGGCTACACCTTC.

This clonotype turned up a few times. The chain uses TRBV4-2 and TRBJ2-1; weak D call: TRBD2 (6 bases). The CDR3 is 16 amino acids. The V end was cut by 0 bases, the J end by 5 bases, with 14 bases between. Germline lookup yields CDR1 LGHNA and CDR2 YNFKEQ. DNA of the CDR3: TGTGCCAGCAGCCAAGATCTTGGCGGGGAGGACAATGAGCAGTTCTTC. This gives the protein CASSQDLGGEDNEQFF.

The chain carries TRBV5-4 and TRBJ2-5; possibly TRBD1 or TRBD2 for D (5 bases each). Trimming cost V 4 bases and J 1 base, with 11 bases left between them. The CDR3 contains 14 residues. Germline CDR1 SGHNT, CDR2 YYREEE (reference sequence). The CDR3 here is CASSHGTAQETQYF. The CDR3 DNA sequence: TGTGCCAGCAGCCACGGGACGGCCCAAGAGACCCAGTACTTC.

The J gene is TRBJ2-7, the V gene TRBV20-1; D gene uncertain. There are 12 residues in the CDR3. The germline gives CDR1 DFQATT, CDR2 SNEGSKA (reference sequence). V was shortened by 5 bases and J by 0 bases, with 8 bases between the two germline ends. CDR3 coding DNA: TGCAGTGCTCCAGGAAGCTCCTACGAGCAGTACTTC. It codes for CSAPGSSYEQYF.

The chain employs TRBV7-8 and TRBJ1-3; D gene ambiguous. The CDR3 consists of 16 residues. Germline V gene data show CDR1 as SGHVS and CDR2 as FQNEAQ. V was cut by 1 base and J by 0 bases, with 10 bases left in between. The CDR3 nucleotides are TGTGCCAGCAGCTTAGTAGTGGCGGACTCTGGAAACACCATATATTTT. Amino acid sequence: CASSLVVADSGNTIYF.

This clonotype occurred a few times. The genes are TRBV12-3 or TRBV12-4 and TRBJ2-3; 14 positions agree with TRBD2. J was trimmed by 6 bases and V by 4 bases; bases with no gene match: 6. The CDR3 totals 16 residues. For the CDR3, the DNA is TGTGCCAGCAGTTACGGACTAGCGGGGGGAAGGGATACGCAGTATTTT. Translating gives CASSYGLAGGRDTQYF.

J is TRBJ1-2 and V is TRBV29-1; 8 nucleotides line up with TRBD1. This CDR3 is built from 15 residues. Germline V lookup: CDR1 SQVTM, CDR2 ANQGSEA. V was pared by 7 bases and J by 4 bases, with 14 bases of the junction left unmatched. The CDR3 spells CSAGPSRQGTYGYTF. The CDR3 nucleotides read TGCAGCGCCGGGCCTTCCAGACAGGGGACCTATGGCTACACCTTC. The whole variable domain, remainder taken from reference TRBV29-1 and TRBJ1-2, is SAVISQKPSRDICQRGTSLTIQCQVDSQVTMMFWYRQQPGQSLTLIATANQGSEATYESGFVIDKFPISRPNLTFSTLTVSNMSPEDSSIYLCSAGPSRQGTYGYTFGSGTRLTVV.

This clonotype turned up a few times. This chain's CDR3 is CASSVSNTGGQVQNEQYF. The CDR3 nucleotides are TGTGCCAGCAGTGTTTCTAATACCGGGGGACAGGTGCAGAACGAGCAGTACTTC. The J gene is TRBJ2-7, the V gene TRBV6-1; 8 positions match TRBD1. Germline V gene data show CDR1 as MNHNS and CDR2 as SASEGT. The CDR3 runs 18 residues. The V gene end was trimmed by 4 bases and the J gene end by 5 bases; junction bases not matched to a gene: 19.